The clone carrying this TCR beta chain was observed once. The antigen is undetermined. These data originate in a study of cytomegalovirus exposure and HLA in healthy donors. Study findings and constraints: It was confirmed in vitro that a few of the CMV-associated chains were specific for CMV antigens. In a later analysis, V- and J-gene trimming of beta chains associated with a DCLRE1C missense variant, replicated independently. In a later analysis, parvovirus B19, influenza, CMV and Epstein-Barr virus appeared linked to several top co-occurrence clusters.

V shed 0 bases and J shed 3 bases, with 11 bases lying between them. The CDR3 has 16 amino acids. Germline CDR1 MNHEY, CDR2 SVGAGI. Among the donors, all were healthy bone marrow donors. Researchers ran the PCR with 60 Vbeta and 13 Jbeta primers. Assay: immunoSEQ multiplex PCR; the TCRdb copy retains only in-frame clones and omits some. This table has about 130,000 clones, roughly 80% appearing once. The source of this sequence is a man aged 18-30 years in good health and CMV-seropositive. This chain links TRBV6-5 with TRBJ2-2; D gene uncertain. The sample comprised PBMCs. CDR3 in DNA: TGTGCCAGCAGTTACTCGAGGTTCCCTCACACCGGGGAGCTGTTTTTT. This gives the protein CASSYSRFPHTGELFF.